The 7 T cell receptor beta chains presented below share a single source sample, sequenced in a study of shared clonotypes between healthy human individuals (dated by TCRdb to 2019 to 2021). CD8 naive samples were CD45RO-negative cells positively selected for CCR7, giving a CD45RA+CCR7+ population that excluded TemRA cells. Preparation of the library involved the immunoSEQ multiplex PCR assay. TCRdb re-hosts the immuneACCESS table, in-frame sequences only. Its copies lack some clones; in the studies checked, an unresolved V gene accounts for under half of them, and the cause for the rest is not known. In this sample the table shows almost 700,000 clones, about 91% of which occur a single time. In total, the top ten clones hold approximately 25% of the sample. Source material: naive CD8+ T cells sorted from blood. What the cell subset or site label conveys for this sample: CD45RA+CCR7+. The source of these receptors is a man aged 30-40 years in good health.

V is TRBV18 and J is TRBJ2-3, with D unclear. CDR1 is KGHSH and CDR2 is LQKENI in the germline V gene. The CDR3 covers 15 residues. V lost 2 bases and J lost 2, with 11 bases in between. CDR3 DNA sequence: TGTGCCAGCTCACCAACGGCCCCTGACACAGATACGCAGTATTTT. Its translation: CASSPTAPDTDTQYF.

The CDR3 bases are TGCGCCAGCAGTGAGTCAGGGATTGACCAGCCCCAGCATTTT. This gives the protein CASSESGIDQPQHF. V and J are TRBV10-1 and TRBJ1-5; D uncertain. This CDR3 has 14 residues. Between the trimmed V and J ends, which lost 0 bases and 7 bases, there was a span of 10 bases. CDR1 and CDR2 (germline): WNHNN, SYGVQD (reference sequence).

The chain combines TRBV4-3 with TRBJ2-7; 10 bases fit TRBD2. Looked up from germline, CDR1 is LGHNA and CDR2 is YSLEER. CDR3 length: 15 residues. V shed 0 bases, J shed 6 bases, and the junction held 5 bases outside the gene matches. The CDR3, as DNA: TGCGCCAGCAGCCAAGATCATCGGACTAGCGGCGAGCAGTACTTC. This encodes CASSQDHRTSGEQYF.

The chain has TRBV2 and TRBJ2-2; D possibly matches TRBD1 or TRBD2 (5 bases each). Germline values: CDR1 SNHLY, CDR2 FYNNEI. The CDR3 contains 15 residues. Trimming removed 8 bases from V and 6 bases from J, with 19 bases in between. CDR3 protein: CASARGRMGAGELFF. In nucleotides, the CDR3 is TGTGCCAGCGCCCGTGGCCGGATGGGGGCCGGGGAGCTGTTTTTT.

The V and J genes are TRBV4-3 and TRBJ2-7, with 7 positions matching TRBD2. Germline assignment: CDR1 LGHNA and CDR2 YSLEER. This CDR3 region has 16 residues. The J segment lost 1 base and the V segment lost 0 bases, leaving 6 bases of the junction unmatched. This CDR3 reads CASSQESGTLSYEQYF. The CDR3 nucleotides are TGCGCCAGCAGCCAAGAAAGCGGGACCCTTTCCTACGAGCAGTACTTC.

The rearrangement links TRBV28 to TRBJ2-3, with D perhaps matching TRBD1 or TRBD2 (6 bases each). CDR1 is MDHEN and CDR2 is SYDVKM in the germline V gene. This CDR3 has 18 residues. V gave up 5 bases and J gave up 0 bases, with 21 bases separating them. The CDR3 protein is CASSRGVFQDISTDTQYF. Written as DNA, the CDR3 is TGTGCCAGCAGTAGGGGGGTGTTTCAGGACATTAGCACAGATACGCAGTATTTT.

The rearrangement links TRBV20-1 to TRBJ2-5, with D uncertain. CDR3 length: 11 amino acids. The germline V gene has CDR1 DFQATT and CDR2 SNEGSKA (reference sequence). Trimming cost V 5 bases and J 7 bases, with 11 bases left between them. CDR3 residues: CSAYGYPTQYF. CDR3 DNA sequence: TGCAGTGCTTACGGATATCCGACCCAGTACTTC.